Each of the 4 T cell receptor beta chains below was sequenced from the same sample in a study of human T cells and chemical hapten exposure. TCRdb ran MiXCR on the RACE reads and lists one entry per CDR3 protein. The sample contains 50,000 or so distinct CDR3 sequences, around 9% of which appear only once. Specified time point: patch test 1, 2 weeks after DPC sensitization. Treatment in this sample: therapeutic diphenylcyclopropenone sensitization with weekly scalp DPC. Specimen: whole blood, collected in connection with sensitization to the hapten diphenylcyclopropenone (DPC). These receptors all stem from a woman aged 45-65 years with alopecia areata. Some clones in this sample may be carry-over from other donors' samples.

This clonotype was observed a handful of times. The V and J genes are TRBV28 and TRBJ2-1, with D possibly matching TRBD2 (6 bases). The CDR3 is 13 amino acids. Germline assignment: CDR1 MDHEN and CDR2 SYDVKM. The ends were cut back, 8 bases at V and 5 bases at J, with 13 bases in the middle. The CDR3 sequence is CASSEGHNNEQFF. For the CDR3, the DNA is TGTGCCAGCTCGGAGGGCCATAACAATGAGCAGTTCTTC. Using reference TRBV28 and TRBJ2-1 for the parts outside the CDR3, the full variable domain is DVKVTQSSRYLVKRTGEKVFLECVQDMDHENMFWYRQDPGLGLRLIYFSYDVKMKEKGDIPEGYSVSREKKERFSLILESASTNQTSMYLCASSEGHNNEQFFGPGTRLTVL.

This clonotype was recorded at least ten times. The V call is TRBV7-2, the J call TRBJ1-6; perhaps TRBD1 as D (6 bases). Trimming pared 0 bases from V and 14 bases from J, leaving 17 bases between. This CDR3 has 15 residues. Germline V gene lookup returns CDR1 SGHTA and CDR2 FQGNSA. The CDR3 DNA sequence: TGTGCCAGCAGCTTAGCGGGGCCAGGGGAAGGGGCCCTCCACTTT. Residues: CASSLAGPGEGALHF.

Comments on this clonotype: The junction and the germline gene differ at one end; a read error may be behind it. The chain recombines TRBV20-1 with TRBJ2-6, with D perhaps TRBD1 (5 bases). The length of the CDR3 is 14 residues. Germline V gives CDR1 DFQATT, CDR2 SNEGSKA (reference sequence). CDR3 sequence: CSARWFSGANVLTF. Written as DNA, the CDR3 is TGCAGTGCTAGATGGTTCTCTGGGGCCAACGTCCTGACTTTT.

This clonotype was observed many times. J is TRBJ2-4 and V is TRBV30, with 7 positions matching TRBD1. The germline V gene has CDR1 GTSNPN and CDR2 SVGIG (reference sequence). The length of the CDR3 is 12 residues. Germline trimming cut 6 bases from V and 6 bases from J; bases unmatched to any gene: 5. This chain's CDR3 is CACTGAGNIQYF. CDR3 bases: TGTGCCTGTACAGGGGCGGGAAACATTCAGTACTTC.